The rows below give T cell receptor beta chains drawn from one sample of a study of T cell changes during pregnancy in multiple sclerosis. This table comes from immunoSEQ multiplex PCR, and its TCRdb copy is limited to in-frame clones, with some not included. The sample carries more than 25,000 clones, 75% to 95% recorded once. Here the sequenced sample was CD8+ T cells from peripheral blood mononuclear cells, taken in the second trimester of pregnancy. The receptors were sampled from a female donor in good health, enrolled as a control in a pregnancy study. The conserved cysteine and the conserved F or W are not part of the CDR3 here. A D gene is named only where the DNA matches it firmly. Not all rows give a size; the values are once, few, many and, for expanded clones, a class.

TRBD1 TRBV7-9 once ASSPRDRVYNEQF
NA TRBV19 NA ASSTDSENTEAF
TRBD2 TRBV9 NA ASSLSGGTSSTDTQY
NA TRBV7-9 once ASSLVTGGPSNEQF
NA TRBV5-1 NA ASSLGGAESEQF
NA TRBV19 NA ASSSGPSYNEQF
TRBD1 TRBV7-9 NA ASSSPLIGTGTGNTIY
NA TRBV29-1 NA SGSGTNGYT
NA TRBV4-3 NA ASSRLYYSNQPQH
NA TRBV11-2 few ASSSTQGPLYGYT
TRBD1 TRBV5-4 NA ASSFGTASYEQY
TRBD1 TRBV13 NA ANDRDNGYT
NA TRBV29-1 NA SVEDRSYEQY
NA TRBV7-2 NA ASSPGGPDGYT
NA TRBV5-5 NA ASSSHRASQETQY
TRBD1 TRBV7-9 NA ASSPWTGASTDTQY
NA TRBV9 NA ASSVGAGSEDIQY
NA TRBV27 NA ASSSGLGYT
TRBD2 TRBV5-6 NA ASSLGGTSNEQY
NA TRBV19 once ASSIASQGSYEQY
NA TRBV4-3 NA ASSQTTQFNTEAF
NA TRBV7-9 NA ASSLSQDNEKLF
NA TRBV7-2 NA ASRPTRGQETQY
TRBD1 TRBV19 NA ASSSPAGTGDNQPQH
TRBD1 TRBV7-8 NA ASSPPGQGVTDTQY
TRBD1 TRBV5-1 NA ASSFGTDYEQY
NA TRBV6-1 few ASSEAPVGYEQY
NA TRBV4-2 NA ASSQSPGTSNQPQH
TRBD1 TRBV6-5 once ASSLTGGLQETQY
NA TRBV19 NA ASSRGRVNIQY
TRBD2 TRBV10-3 NA ASSYLAGGLSEQY
NA TRBV11-2 NA ASRKNRAQATLFTDTQY
NA TRBV7-9 NA ASSLSGHSGNTIY
TRBD1 TRBV7-2 NA ASSSGQGAAEQY
NA TRBV7-3 NA ASSYLGRGDTEAF
NA TRBV9 NA ASWGGGGPEAF
NA TRBV2 NA ASLLQEKPTGELF
NA TRBV5-4 NA ASRLHGSSYEQY
TRBD1 TRBV4-3 NA ASSPDYRGSANVLT
NA TRBV29-1 once SVAGVTDTQY
TRBD2 TRBV5-5 NA ASSLGLAGGSNTGELF
NA TRBV7-8 NA ASSLNVRVYSGNTIY
NA TRBV30 few AWSGQANTEAF
TRBD2 TRBV30 NA AWSERGGPNEQF
TRBD1 TRBV19 NA ASIAGQNSNQPQH
NA TRBV19 NA ASSWAPNTEAF
TRBD1 TRBV4-2 NA ASSQETDREANEKLF
NA TRBV27 once ASSFSRVGNQPQH
TRBD2 TRBV9 NA ASSVLTSGGVHEQF
TRBD2 TRBV2 NA ASTPLTSGGTDTQY
NA TRBV20-1 few SARAQAGYT
NA TRBV11-1 NA ASTQNRVEQY
NA TRBV5-1 NA ASSLGRDSYNSPLH
TRBD1 TRBV9 NA ASSVGDSYEQY